The 32 T cell receptor beta chains below were found in one sample sequenced in a study of identical twins. TCRdb used MiXCR to reprocess the 5' RACE reads, holding one entry per CDR3 protein. This table has approximately 1.8 million distinct CDR3 sequences, roughly 35% appearing once. Sequenced input: cord blood. Source of these receptors: a newborn girl in good health.

This clonotype was detected a few times. The genes are TRBV5-6 and TRBJ1-1; TRBD1 matches 7 bases. Germline-derived CDR1 and CDR2 are SGHDT and YYEEEE. V gave up 2 bases and J gave up 4 bases; unmatched junction bases: 5. This CDR3 is built from 14 residues. This CDR3 is CASSFQGVGTEAFF. CDR3 DNA: TGTGCCAGCAGCTTTCAGGGGGTGGGCACTGAAGCTTTCTTT.

This chain joins TRBV10-3 and TRBJ2-7; 8 bases are a match to TRBD1. The CDR3 runs 16 residues. The V gene end was trimmed by 6 bases and the J gene end by 3 bases; junction bases not matched to a gene: 13. CDR1 ENHRY and CDR2 SYGVKD come from the germline V gene. The CDR3 loop is CAISDNTGTGNYEQYF. In DNA, the CDR3 is TGTGCCATCAGCGACAATACCGGGACAGGAAACTACGAGCAGTACTTC.

Comments on this clonotype: The junction does not match germline at one end; this may be a read error. V usage is TRBV4-1 and J usage is TRBJ2-5, with TRBD2 identical over 8 bases. The CDR3 has 16 amino acids. From germline, CDR1 is MGHRA and CDR2 YSYEKL. The CDR3 loop reads CASSQGTSGSQETQYF. As DNA, the CDR3 is TGTGCCAGCAGCCAAGGTACTAGCGGATCCCAAGAGACCCAGTACTTC.

The CDR3 region is CASSLVSRALSGANVLTF. The CDR3 region has the DNA TGTGCCAGCAGCTTAGTAAGCAGGGCCCTCTCTGGGGCCAACGTCCTGACTTTC. The V and J genes are TRBV7-8 and TRBJ2-6; tentative D call: TRBD1 (5 bases). The CDR3 is 18 amino acids. Per the germline V gene, CDR1 is SGHVS and CDR2 is FQNEAQ. Trimming took off 1 base at V and 0 bases at J, with 13 bases between the two ends.

The chain couples TRBV3-1 to TRBJ2-6; D remains ambiguous. In germline, CDR1 is LGHDT, CDR2 YNNKEL (reference sequence). The CDR3 spans 15 residues. The V and J ends lost 3 bases and 4 bases respectively, with 10 bases between them. Written as DNA, the CDR3 is TGTGCCAGCAGCCACGACCTGGGGGGGGCCAACGTCCTGACTTTC. As protein: CASSHDLGGANVLTF. The variable domain in full, completed from reference TRBV3-1 and TRBJ2-6, reads DTAVSQTPKYLVTQMGNDKSIKCEQNLGHDTMYWYKQDSKKFLKIMFSYNNKELIINETVPNRFSPKSPDKAHLNLHINSLELGDSAVYFCASSHDLGGANVLTFGAGSRLTVL.

This clonotype showed up just a few times. The CDR3 DNA reads as TGTGCCAGCAGCCCCCTCGCGACAGTTAACGAGCAGTACTTC. Translating it yields CASSPLATVNEQYF. The chain couples TRBV7-9 to TRBJ2-7; the D gene is possibly TRBD1 (5 bases). The germline V and J ends were trimmed by 5 bases and 5 bases, with 16 bases remaining between them. Germline assignment: CDR1 SEHNR and CDR2 FQNEAQ (reference sequence). This CDR3 region has 14 residues.

The chain is built from TRBV2 and TRBJ1-5, with TRBD1 matching over 10 bases. CDR3 length: 18 residues. The germline V gene has CDR1 SNHLY and CDR2 FYNNEI. Trimming at V came to 6 bases and at J to 3 bases, leaving 14 bases not matched to a gene. The CDR3 DNA follows: TGTGCCAGCAGAGGGGACAGGGGATTTATTGGGTCCAATCAGCCCCAGCATTTT. This codes for CASRGDRGFIGSNQPQHF.

This clonotype was counted between two and nine times. The V and J genes are TRBV20-1 and TRBJ2-3; D is ambiguous. CDR1 and CDR2 from the germline V gene are DFQATT and SNEGSKA (reference sequence). The CDR3 loop spans 13 amino acids. CDR3 sequence reads: CSSRPGRTDTQYF. CDR3 bases: TGCTCGAGTAGACCCGGGCGCACAGATACGCAGTATTTT.

In its sample, this clonotype was seen many times. Here the CDR3 DNA reads TGTGCCAGCACCCAGACTTGGTACGAGCAGTACTTC. Translating it yields CASTQTWYEQYF. The chain is built from TRBV2 and TRBJ2-7; D ambiguous. The CDR3 is 12 residues long. The ends were cut back, 7 bases at V and 4 bases at J, with 11 bases in the middle. The germline V gene encodes CDR1 SNHLY and CDR2 FYNNEI.

In its sample, this clonotype was seen a few times. The rearrangement joins TRBV27 to TRBJ2-1, with D perhaps assigned TRBD1 or TRBD2 (5 bases each). The germline gives CDR1 MNHEY, CDR2 SMNVEV (reference sequence). This CDR3 has 15 amino acids. V was pared by 7 bases and J by 0 bases, with 13 bases between. The CDR3 nucleotides read TGTGCCAGCAATTACGGGGCTGCCTCCTACAATGAGCAGTTCTTC. Encoded protein: CASNYGAASYNEQFF.

The chain is built from TRBV20-1 and TRBJ2-7, with 7 bases fitting TRBD2. Germline V gene lookup returns CDR1 DFQATT and CDR2 SNEGSKA (reference sequence). CDR3 size: 13 residues. The V segment lost 3 bases and the J segment 1 base; nucleotides outside the gene matches: 3. In DNA, the CDR3 is TGCAGTGCTAGGCTAGCGGCTTCCTACGAGCAGTACTTC. As protein: CSARLAASYEQYF.

The chain employs TRBV5-1 and TRBJ2-7, with D perhaps TRBD2 (6 bases). V dropped 0 bases and J dropped 7 bases, with 14 bases sitting between them. Per the germline V gene, CDR1 is SGHRS and CDR2 is YFSETQ. CDR3 length equals 14 residues. The CDR3 protein is CASSLVAAYNEQYF. Here the CDR3 DNA reads TGCGCCAGCAGCTTGGTAGCGGCTTACAATGAGCAGTACTTC.

For the CDR3, the DNA is TGTGCCACCAGCAAGGTCTATAGCAATCAGCCCCAGCATTTT. Residues: CATSKVYSNQPQHF. The rearrangement links TRBV15 to TRBJ1-5, with D unresolved. V was pared by 4 bases and J by 0 bases, with 7 bases between. Germline lookup yields CDR1 LNHNV and CDR2 YYDKDF (reference sequence). The CDR3 consists of 14 residues.

The V gene is TRBV20-1, the J gene TRBJ2-3, with D possibly being TRBD2 (5 bases). This CDR3 has 15 amino acids. Looked up from germline, CDR1 is DFQATT and CDR2 is SNEGSKA (reference sequence). V gave up 1 base and J gave up 1 base, with 12 bases separating them. Written as DNA, the CDR3 is TGCAGTGCTAGAGGTGGGGTTAGCGGCACAGATACGCAGTATTTT. Residues: CSARGGVSGTDTQYF.

This clonotype has a handful of counts. The chain carries TRBV12-3 or TRBV12-4 and TRBJ2-5; possible D gene TRBD2, 5 bases. V lost 9 bases to trimming and J lost 4 bases, with 9 bases between them. The CDR3 is made up of 11 amino acids. The CDR3 DNA sequence: TGTGCCAGTTGCCGGGGAGAGACCCAGTACTTC. Encoded protein: CASCRGETQYF.

The chain employs TRBV4-1 and TRBJ2-3; D remains unclear. Trimming took 0 bases from V and 1 from J, leaving 11 bases between them. CDR3 length: 16 residues. Germline V gene sequence: CDR1 MGHRA, CDR2 YSYEKL. In DNA, the CDR3 is TGCGCCAGCAGCCAAGACCCGGACGGCCGCACAGATACGCAGTATTTT. Amino acids: CASSQDPDGRTDTQYF.

In its sample, this clonotype was seen a few times. V gene TRBV20-1 combines with J gene TRBJ1-5; D is unresolved. V lost 5 bases, J lost 6 bases, and 14 bases lay in between. Germline CDR1 and CDR2: DFQATT and SNEGSKA (reference sequence). There are 13 residues in the CDR3. The DNA of the CDR3 is TGCAGTGCTCCGCCTGACTACGCTCAGCCCCAGCATTTT. As protein: CSAPPDYAQPQHF.

This chain links TRBV15 with TRBJ2-7, with a weak D call TRBD1 (6 bases). Germline lookup yields CDR1 LNHNV and CDR2 YYDKDF (reference sequence). Trimming pared 0 bases from V and 3 bases from J, leaving 6 bases between. This CDR3 region has 13 residues. CDR3 sequence: CATSREGHYEQYF. The DNA of the CDR3 is TGTGCCACCAGCAGAGAGGGACACTACGAGCAGTACTTC.

This clonotype was seen ten or more times. The chain uses TRBV3-1 and TRBJ2-7; D call uncertain. V lost 4 bases and J 3 bases, leaving 10 bases between the germline ends. Germline V gene lookup returns CDR1 LGHDT and CDR2 YNNKEL (reference sequence). There are 13 residues in the CDR3. The CDR3 DNA reads TGTGCCAGCAGCCGAGGCGCCAGCTACGAGCAGTACTTC. Protein product: CASSRGASYEQYF.

In this sample, this clonotype turned up a few times. This chain connects TRBV27 to TRBJ2-1, with 12 bases fitting TRBD2. The ends lost 3 bases at V and 4 bases at J; junction bases unmatched: 10. Germline assignment: CDR1 MNHEY and CDR2 SMNVEV (reference sequence). The CDR3 runs to 18 residues. The CDR3 nucleotides read TGTGCCAGCAGTTTTGGGCTAGCGGGAGGGCCGGAGTACAATGAGCAGTTCTTC. Its protein is CASSFGLAGGPEYNEQFF.

This clonotype was detected many times. The genes are TRBV5-1 and TRBJ1-4; tentatively, D is TRBD1 (5 bases). The V end was cut by 4 bases, the J end by 4 bases, with 8 bases between. The germline V gene has CDR1 SGHRS and CDR2 YFSETQ. This CDR3 spans 13 amino acids. CDR3: CASSRDGNEKLFF. Here the CDR3 DNA reads TGCGCCAGCAGCCGGGACGGTAATGAAAAACTGTTTTTT.

V is TRBV6-5 and J is TRBJ1-4; 10 nucleotides match TRBD1. Germline CDR1 MNHEY, CDR2 SVGAGI. The CDR3 is 16 residues long. Trimming at V came to 6 bases and at J to 7 bases, leaving 11 bases not matched to a gene. The CDR3 reads CASSPLTGGGGEKLFF. The DNA of the CDR3 is TGTGCCAGCAGCCCACTGACAGGGGGCGGAGGTGAAAAACTGTTTTTT.

The chain recombines TRBV29-1 with TRBJ2-3; 12 bases map to TRBD2. The germline gives CDR1 SQVTM, CDR2 ANQGSEA. This CDR3 is built from 15 residues. The V segment lost 0 bases and the J segment 3 bases; nucleotides outside the gene matches: 1. CDR3 residues: CSVEDGLAGTDTQYF. DNA for the CDR3: TGCAGCGTTGAAGATGGACTAGCGGGAACAGATACGCAGTATTTT.

This clonotype was seen at least ten times. The chain joins TRBV12-3 or TRBV12-4 to TRBJ2-3; unclear D gene. There are 14 residues in the CDR3. The V and J ends lost 10 bases and 4 bases respectively, with 18 bases between them. The CDR3 reads CATKTRKASDTQYF. As DNA, the CDR3 is TGTGCCACCAAAACACGTAAGGCATCAGATACGCAGTATTTT.

This clonotype occurred a few times. The rearrangement links TRBV20-1 to TRBJ2-3; no clear D gene. Germline loops: CDR1 DFQATT, CDR2 SNEGSKA (reference sequence). Trimming took off 0 bases at V and 13 bases at J, with 20 bases between the two ends. The CDR3 has 14 residues. CDR3 protein: CSARDPPVGSREYF. The CDR3, as DNA: TGCAGTGCTAGAGATCCCCCTGTAGGTTCACGGGAGTATTTT.

Here the CDR3 reads CASSEVKGINQPQHF. The CDR3 DNA reads TGTGCCAGTAGTGAGGTGAAGGGAATCAATCAGCCCCAGCATTTT. The rearrangement uses TRBV19 and TRBJ1-5, with D hard to call. The CDR3 contains 15 residues. Germline loops: CDR1 LNHDA, CDR2 SQIVND (reference sequence). V was pared by 5 bases and J by 3 bases, with 14 bases between.

This clonotype occurred a few times. The J gene is TRBJ2-1, the V gene TRBV6-5, with 10 bases aligning to TRBD2. From germline, CDR1 is MNHEY and CDR2 SVGAGI. V gave up 0 bases and J gave up 3 bases; unmatched junction bases: 5. This CDR3 contains 17 residues. CDR3 loop: CASSYSNLAGVYNEQFF. In DNA, the CDR3 is TGTGCCAGCAGTTACTCGAACCTAGCGGGGGTCTACAATGAGCAGTTCTTC.

The rearrangement uses TRBV2 and TRBJ1-4, with 7 bases aligning to TRBD1. The germline CDR1 and CDR2 sequences are SNHLY and FYNNEI. The V and J ends lost 7 bases and 13 bases, in that order; junction bases with no gene match: 6. The length of the CDR3 is 11 residues. The chain's CDR3 is CASTETGLLFF. In DNA, the CDR3 is TGTGCCAGCACCGAGACAGGGTTACTGTTTTTT.

This clonotype turned up a few times. The chain recombines TRBV10-3 with TRBJ2-5, with a weak D call TRBD1 (6 bases). Germline lookup yields CDR1 ENHRY and CDR2 SYGVKD. Trimming took 10 bases from V and 2 from J, leaving 11 bases between them. The CDR3 has 12 residues. This chain's CDR3 is CATGVSQETQYF. The CDR3 DNA sequence: TGTGCCACAGGGGTTTCTCAAGAGACCCAGTACTTC.

This clonotype was picked up a small number of times. The chain combines TRBV7-2 with TRBJ2-3, with D unresolved. The germline V gene has CDR1 SGHTA and CDR2 FQGNSA. V was pared by 1 base and J by 2 bases, with 16 bases between. The CDR3 length is 17 residues. CDR3 protein: CASSLVRVGSSTDTQYF. CDR3 DNA: TGTGCCAGCAGCTTAGTAAGAGTGGGGTCTTCCACAGATACGCAGTATTTT.

This clonotype has only a few counts. This rearrangement joins TRBV7-6 to TRBJ2-5; 12 bases are shared with TRBD2. The CDR3 is 18 residues long. The germline V gene encodes CDR1 SGHVS and CDR2 FNYEAQ. V shed 0 bases and J 5 bases; nucleotides not matched to a gene: 10. DNA of the CDR3: TGTGCCAGCAGCTTAGCCCGACTAGCGGGAGAGATACGGGAGACCCAGTACTTC. Encoded protein: CASSLARLAGEIRETQYF.

The chain recombines TRBV20-1 with TRBJ1-2; D call uncertain. In germline, CDR1 is DFQATT, CDR2 SNEGSKA (reference sequence). V lost 5 bases, J lost 3 bases, and 16 bases lay in between. CDR3 length: 14 amino acids. This CDR3 is CSAPMPLGDYGYTF. CDR3 coding DNA: TGCAGTGCTCCGATGCCTCTTGGGGACTATGGCTACACCTTC.